A selection of T cell receptor beta chains follows, all from one sample in a study of shared T cell receptors in the human thymus. The table came from immunoSEQ multiplex PCR; TCRdb's copy has only in-frame clones and leaves some out. The sample includes hundreds of thousands of clones, roughly 94% seen only once; the top ten take roughly 0.02%. The sequenced sample was thymocytes. The origin of the receptors is a human donor. Each CDR3 is given with its conserved first and last residue. A D gene is named only where the DNA matches it firmly. Rows may omit the clone size; those that give it use once, few, many or a size class.

length	size	V	D	J	CDR3	DNA
17	.	TRBV13	.	TRBJ2-5	CASSLGRGNRVGETQYF	TGTGCCAGCAGCTTAGGCCGGGGGAACAGGGTGGGAGAGACCCAGTACTTC
14	.	TRBV4-1	TRBD1	TRBJ1-1	CASSVDREDTEAFF	TGCGCCAGCAGCGTGGACAGGGAGGACACTGAAGCTTTCTTT
17	.	TRBV7-9	.	TRBJ1-2	CASSPEGGDPRSGGYTF	TGTGCCAGCAGCCCCGAGGGAGGGGACCCCAGGTCGGGAGGCTACACCTTC
15	.	TRBV28	.	TRBJ2-1	CASSLGGSKVHEQFF	TGTGCCAGCAGTTTAGGTGGGAGTAAGGTCCATGAGCAGTTCTTC
13	.	TRBV28	.	TRBJ2-2	CASFSGNTGELFF	TGTGCCAGCTTTTCCGGGAACACCGGGGAGCTGTTTTTT
17	.	TRBV2	.	TRBJ2-1	CASRLLKGRSSYNEQFF	TGTGCCAGCAGACTCTTGAAGGGCAGGAGCTCCTACAATGAGCAGTTCTTC
14	.	TRBV5-6	.	TRBJ1-1	CASSCKFGNTEAFF	TGTGCCAGCAGCTGTAAGTTCGGGAACACTGAAGCTTTCTTT
14	.	TRBV2	.	TRBJ1-4	CARTQGGRDEKLFF	TGTGCCAGAACGCAGGGAGGGAGGGATGAAAAACTGTTTTTT
14	.	TRBV18	.	TRBJ2-1	CASSPPTANNEQFF	TGTGCCAGCTCACCGCCAACAGCGAACAATGAGCAGTTCTTC
14	.	TRBV6-5	.	TRBJ1-2	CASSTLFPGGGYTF	TGTGCCAGCAGTACCCTTTTTCCAGGCGGTGGCTACACCTTC
15	.	TRBV4-1	TRBD1	TRBJ2-7	CASSTRDRVPDEQYF	TGCGCCAGCAGCACCCGGGACAGGGTTCCCGACGAGCAGTACTTC
15	.	TRBV30	.	TRBJ2-7	CAWPTRARRSNEQYF	TGTGCCTGGCCCACTCGGGCAAGAAGGAGCAACGAGCAGTACTTC
15	.	TRBV7-2	.	TRBJ2-2	CASSLRVASTGELFF	TGTGCCAGCAGCTTAAGGGTGGCCTCCACCGGGGAGCTGTTTTTT
17	.	TRBV28	TRBD2	TRBJ2-5	CASSPWTSGRYQETQYF	TGTGCCAGCAGTCCCTGGACTAGCGGGAGGTACCAAGAGACCCAGTACTTC
16	once	TRBV5-1	TRBD2	TRBJ2-7	CASSSSIRTSFSEQYF	TGCGCCAGCAGCTCCTCAATAAGGACTAGCTTTTCCGAGCAGTACTTC
15	.	TRBV6-4	.	TRBJ2-7	CASRDSLELSYEQYF	TGTGCCAGTCGAGACTCGCTGGAGCTCTCCTACGAGCAGTACTTC
16	.	TRBV4-1	TRBD2	TRBJ2-1	CASSQGTSGPYNEQFF	TGCGCCAGCAGCCAAGGGACTAGCGGGCCATACAATGAGCAGTTCTTC
15	.	TRBV5-1	.	TRBJ1-1	CASSPLRQLNTEAFF	TGCGCCAGCAGCCCGCTCCGACAGTTGAACACTGAAGCTTTCTTT
14	.	TRBV7-9	TRBD2	TRBJ2-5	CASSQLRGGETQYF	TGTGCCAGCAGCCAGCTCCGGGGGGGGGAGACCCAGTACTTC
17	.	TRBV19	.	TRBJ1-3	CASRSNRLEGSGNTIYF	TGTGCCAGTAGATCAAACCGACTAGAGGGATCTGGAAACACCATATATTTT
13	.	TRBV9	.	TRBJ1-1	CASSVERNTEAFF	TGTGCCAGCAGCGTAGAAAGGAACACTGAAGCTTTCTTT
11	.	TRBV30	.	TRBJ2-1	CAWSAFNEQFF	TGTGCCTGGAGTGCCTTCAATGAGCAGTTCTTC
16	.	TRBV27	.	TRBJ1-2	CASSLGSGRSQEGYTF	TGTGCCAGTAGTTTGGGTTCGGGACGCTCCCAAGAGGGCTACACCTTC
14	.	TRBV6-5	.	TRBJ2-7	CASSYGGKAYEQYF	TGTGCCAGCAGTTACGGAGGAAAAGCCTACGAGCAGTACTTC
15	.	TRBV11-1	TRBD2	TRBJ2-3	CASRWTSGPWDTQYF	TGTGCCAGCAGGTGGACTAGCGGGCCTTGGGATACGCAGTATTTT
16	.	TRBV28	.	TRBJ2-7	CASSPSGTSLSYEQYF	TGTGCCAGCAGTCCATCCGGGACATCCTTATCCTACGAGCAGTACTTC
16	.	TRBV27	.	TRBJ2-7	CASSLLVAAPTYEQYF	TGTGCCAGCAGTTTATTGGTGGCGGCGCCTACCTACGAGCAGTACTTC
16	.	TRBV30	.	TRBJ2-3	CACQSPWATGTDTQYF	TGTGCCTGCCAGTCCCCTTGGGCGACTGGCACAGATACGCAGTATTTT
13	.	TRBV11-2	.	TRBJ2-1	CASSPPFANEQFF	TGTGCCAGCAGCCCGCCTTTCGCCAATGAGCAGTTCTTC
16	.	TRBV19	.	TRBJ1-3	CASSIGPESSGNTIYF	TGTGCCAGTAGTATTGGCCCCGAGAGCTCTGGAAACACCATATATTTT
15	.	TRBV4-3	.	TRBJ2-7	CASSQDLQEPYEQYF	TGCGCCAGCAGCCAAGATTTACAGGAACCCTACGAGCAGTACTTC
14	once	TRBV5-4	TRBD1	TRBJ2-7	CASSLQGSNYEQYF	TGTGCCAGCAGCCTACAGGGGTCAAACTACGAGCAGTACTTC
16	.	TRBV6-1	TRBD2	TRBJ2-7	CASSERTQRENHEQYF	TGTGCCAGCAGTGAAAGGACCCAGCGGGAGAACCACGAGCAGTACTTC
15	once	TRBV7-9	.	TRBJ1-4	CASSLQGATNEKLFF	TGTGCCAGCAGCTTACAGGGTGCAACTAATGAAAAACTGTTTTTT
17	.	TRBV19	TRBD1	TRBJ1-4	CASRPRTGGLAYEKLFF	TGTGCCAGTAGGCCCAGGACAGGGGGACTCGCCTATGAAAAACTGTTTTTT
13	.	TRBV28	.	TRBJ1-1	CAGRPGENTEAFF	TGTGCCGGCCGCCCAGGCGAGAACACTGAAGCTTTCTTT
19	.	TRBV4-1	TRBD2	TRBJ2-7	CASSQEDRAGGPTSYEQYF	TGCGCCAGCAGCCAAGAGGATCGGGCGGGAGGCCCCACATCCTACGAGCAGTACTTC
15	.	TRBV28	TRBD1	TRBJ2-3	CATDRGGSSTDTQYF	TGTGCCACGGACAGGGGGGGCTCTAGCACAGATACGCAGTATTTT
13	once	TRBV15	.	TRBJ2-1	CATSWRQVNEQFF	TGTGCCACCAGCTGGAGGCAGGTCAATGAGCAGTTCTTC
14	.	TRBV6-5	.	TRBJ2-2	CASRWDTNTGELFF	TGTGCCAGCAGGTGGGACACCAACACCGGGGAGCTGTTTTTT
17	.	TRBV5-1	.	TRBJ1-5	CASSLGVQVGSSQPQHF	TGCGCCAGCAGCTTGGGGGTTCAGGTCGGATCGAGTCAGCCCCAGCATTTT
16	.	TRBV4-1	.	TRBJ1-2	CASSQVGDPLDYGYTF	TGCGCCAGCAGCCAAGTAGGGGATCCCTTGGACTATGGCTACACCTTC
14	.	TRBV9	.	TRBJ1-5	CASSVVGADQPQHF	TGTGCCAGCAGCGTAGTAGGGGCGGATCAGCCCCAGCATTTT
14	.	TRBV7-8	TRBD2	TRBJ2-2	CASSLGGDTGELFF	TGTGCCAGCAGCTTGGGGGGGGATACCGGGGAGCTGTTTTTT
20	.	TRBV18	TRBD1	TRBJ1-5	CASSPMPLRQGAYSNQPQHF	TGTGCCAGCTCACCCATGCCTCTCAGACAGGGGGCTTATAGCAATCAGCCCCAGCATTTT
19	.	TRBV7-2	TRBD2	TRBJ2-3	CASRSGTSGRGASTDTQYF	TGTGCCAGCAGATCCGGGACTAGCGGGAGAGGTGCCTCCACAGATACGCAGTATTTT
15	.	TRBV6-5	TRBD1	TRBJ2-7	CASSSGQSEGNEQYF	TGTGCCAGCAGTTCGGGACAGTCCGAAGGAAACGAGCAGTACTTC
14	once	TRBV6-6	.	TRBJ1-4	CASRMTVRFEKLFF	TGTGCCAGCAGAATGACAGTACGGTTTGAAAAACTGTTTTTT
16	.	TRBV16	.	TRBJ1-5	CASSQLDTRRDQPQHF	TGTGCCAGCAGCCAATTGGACACTAGGAGGGATCAGCCCCAGCATTTT
15	.	TRBV27	.	TRBJ1-5	CASSPESQHNQPQHF	TGTGCCAGCAGCCCCGAGTCCCAGCACAATCAGCCCCAGCATTTT
14	.	TRBV2	.	TRBJ2-3	CASSEEWRTDTQYF	TGTGCCAGCAGTGAGGAGTGGCGCACAGATACGCAGTATTTT
15	.	TRBV6-1	.	TRBJ2-1	CASSEPADGDNEQFF	TGTGCCAGCAGTGAGCCGGCGGACGGGGACAATGAGCAGTTCTTC
13	.	TRBV6-1	.	TRBJ1-5	CASSTTHKQPQHF	TGTGCCAGCAGTACAACCCACAAACAGCCCCAGCATTTT
16	.	TRBV2	.	TRBJ2-3	CASSDYKGGGTDTQYF	TGTGCCAGCAGTGATTATAAGGGAGGGGGGACAGATACGCAGTATTTT